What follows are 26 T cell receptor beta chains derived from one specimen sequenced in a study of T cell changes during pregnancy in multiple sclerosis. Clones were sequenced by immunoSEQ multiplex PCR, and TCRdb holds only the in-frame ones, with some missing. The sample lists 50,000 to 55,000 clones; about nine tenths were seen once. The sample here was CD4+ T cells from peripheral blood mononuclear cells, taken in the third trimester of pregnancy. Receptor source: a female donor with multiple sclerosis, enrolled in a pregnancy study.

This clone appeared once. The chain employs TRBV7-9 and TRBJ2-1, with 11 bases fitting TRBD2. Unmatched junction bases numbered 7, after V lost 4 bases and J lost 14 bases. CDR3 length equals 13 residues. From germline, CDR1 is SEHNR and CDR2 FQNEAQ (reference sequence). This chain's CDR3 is CASSSGLAVRKFF. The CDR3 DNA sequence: TGTGCCAGCAGCTCGGGACTAGCGGTTAGAAAGTTCTTC.

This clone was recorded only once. The CDR3 spells CASSQSGTLVGYTF. CDR3 sequence (DNA): TGTGCCAGCTCACAGTCCGGGACACTCGTTGGCTACACCTTC. This chain links TRBV18 with TRBJ1-2; possible D gene TRBD1, 6 bases. The CDR3 is 14 residues long. Deletions cut 4 bases from V and 7 bases from J, with 16 bases between. Germline assignment: CDR1 KGHSH and CDR2 LQKENI.

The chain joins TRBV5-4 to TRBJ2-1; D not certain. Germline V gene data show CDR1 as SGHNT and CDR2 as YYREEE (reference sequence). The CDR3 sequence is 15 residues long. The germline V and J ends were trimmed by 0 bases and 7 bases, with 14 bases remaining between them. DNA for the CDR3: TGTGCCAGCAGCTTGGCGGCAAAAGGAGAAAATGAGCAGTTCTTC. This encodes CASSLAAKGENEQFF.

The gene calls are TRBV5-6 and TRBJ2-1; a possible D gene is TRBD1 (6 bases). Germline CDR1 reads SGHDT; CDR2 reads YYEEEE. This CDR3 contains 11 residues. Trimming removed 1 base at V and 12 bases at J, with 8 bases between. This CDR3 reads CASSLLGAQFF. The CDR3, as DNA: TGTGCCAGCAGCTTGTTGGGGGCGCAGTTCTTC.

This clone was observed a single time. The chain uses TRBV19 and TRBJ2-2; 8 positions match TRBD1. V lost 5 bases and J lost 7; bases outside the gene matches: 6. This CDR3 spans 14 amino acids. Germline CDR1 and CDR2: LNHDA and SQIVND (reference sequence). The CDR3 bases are TGTGCCAGTAGTCAAGGACAGGGAATCGGGGAGCTGTTTTTT. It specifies CASSQGQGIGELFF.

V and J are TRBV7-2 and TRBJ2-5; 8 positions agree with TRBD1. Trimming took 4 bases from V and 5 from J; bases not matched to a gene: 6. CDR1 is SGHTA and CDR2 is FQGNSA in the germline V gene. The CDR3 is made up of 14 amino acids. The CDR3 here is CASSSRGLGETQYF. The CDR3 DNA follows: TGTGCCAGCAGCTCCAGGGGGCTTGGGGAGACCCAGTACTTC.

As DNA, the CDR3 is TGTGCCAGCAGCCCTGATGCTTCGGGGTCCTACGAGCAGTACTTC. Residues: CASSPDASGSYEQYF. The V gene is TRBV11-3, the J gene TRBJ2-7, with D perhaps TRBD2 (5 bases). Germline-derived CDR1 and CDR2 are SGHNT and YENEEA. The CDR3 extends over 15 amino acids. The ends were cut back, 5 bases at V and 1 base at J, with 15 bases in the middle.

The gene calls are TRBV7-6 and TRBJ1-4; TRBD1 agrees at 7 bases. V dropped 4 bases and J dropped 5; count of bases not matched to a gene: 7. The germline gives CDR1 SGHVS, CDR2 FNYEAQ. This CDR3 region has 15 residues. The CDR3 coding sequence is TGTGCCAGCAGCTCCGAGGGGGCGTCGAATGAAAAACTGTTTTTT. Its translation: CASSSEGASNEKLFF.

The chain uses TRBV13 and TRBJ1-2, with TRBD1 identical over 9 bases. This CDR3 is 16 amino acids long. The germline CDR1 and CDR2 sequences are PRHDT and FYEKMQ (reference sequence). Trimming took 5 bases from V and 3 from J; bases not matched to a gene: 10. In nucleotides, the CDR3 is TGTGCCAGCAGCCTGCCTACGGGACAGGGTGACTATGGCTACACCTTC. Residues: CASSLPTGQGDYGYTF.

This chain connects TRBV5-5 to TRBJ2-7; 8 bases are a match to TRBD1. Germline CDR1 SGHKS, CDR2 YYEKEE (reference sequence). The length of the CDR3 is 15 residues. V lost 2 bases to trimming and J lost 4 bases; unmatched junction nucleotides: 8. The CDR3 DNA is TGTGCCAGCAGCTTACTGGACAGGGTAGGGTACGAGCAGTACTTC. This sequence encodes CASSLLDRVGYEQYF.

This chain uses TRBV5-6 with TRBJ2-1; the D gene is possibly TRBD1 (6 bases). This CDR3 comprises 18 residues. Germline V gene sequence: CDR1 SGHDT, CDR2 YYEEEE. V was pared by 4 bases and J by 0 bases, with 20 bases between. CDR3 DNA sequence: TGTGCCAGCAGCCTGAAGGTGTCAGGGACACGCTCCTACAATGAGCAGTTCTTC. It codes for CASSLKVSGTRSYNEQFF.

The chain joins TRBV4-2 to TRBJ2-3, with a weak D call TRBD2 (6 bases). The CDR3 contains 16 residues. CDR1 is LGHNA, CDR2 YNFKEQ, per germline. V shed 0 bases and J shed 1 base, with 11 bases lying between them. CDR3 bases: TGTGCCAGCAGCCAAGATCGGGGCGGGGGCACAGATACGCAGTATTTT. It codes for CASSQDRGGGTDTQYF.

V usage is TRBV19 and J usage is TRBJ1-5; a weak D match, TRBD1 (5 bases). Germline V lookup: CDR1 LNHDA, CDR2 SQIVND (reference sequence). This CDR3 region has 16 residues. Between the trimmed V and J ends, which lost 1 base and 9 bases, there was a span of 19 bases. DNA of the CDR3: TGTGCCAGTAGTATAGCATTTGGGGAAGGGGTTCGGCCCCAGCATTTT. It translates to CASSIAFGEGVRPQHF.

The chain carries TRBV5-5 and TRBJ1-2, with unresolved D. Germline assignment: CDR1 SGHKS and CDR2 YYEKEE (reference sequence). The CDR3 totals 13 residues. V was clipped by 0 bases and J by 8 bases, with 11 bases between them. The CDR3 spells CASSLDGLLGYTF. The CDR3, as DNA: TGTGCCAGCAGCTTGGATGGCTTGTTGGGCTACACCTTC. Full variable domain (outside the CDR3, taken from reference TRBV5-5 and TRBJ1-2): DAGVTQSPTHLIKTRGQQVTLRCSPISGHKSVSWYQQVLGQGPQFIFQYYEKEERGRGNFPDRFSARQFPNYSSELNVNALLLGDSALYLCASSLDGLLGYTFGSGTRLTVV.

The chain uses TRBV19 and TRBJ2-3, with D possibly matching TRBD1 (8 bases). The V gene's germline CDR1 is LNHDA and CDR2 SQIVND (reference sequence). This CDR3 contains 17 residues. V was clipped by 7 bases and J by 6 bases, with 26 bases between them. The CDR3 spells CASMLSLGQGGPDTQYF. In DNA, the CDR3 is TGTGCCAGTATGCTGAGTTTAGGACAGGGAGGGCCTGATACGCAGTATTTT.

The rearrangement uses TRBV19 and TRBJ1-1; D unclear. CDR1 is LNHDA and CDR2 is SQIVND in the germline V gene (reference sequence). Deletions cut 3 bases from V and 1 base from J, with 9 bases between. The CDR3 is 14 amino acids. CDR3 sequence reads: CASSMRNRNTEAFF. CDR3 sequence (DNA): TGTGCCAGTAGTATGAGGAATCGGAACACTGAAGCTTTCTTT. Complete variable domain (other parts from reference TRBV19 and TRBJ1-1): DGGITQSPKYLFRKEGQNVTLSCEQNLNHDAMYWYRQDPGQGLRLIYYSQIVNDFQKGDIAEGYSVSREKKESFPLTVTSAQKNPTAFYLCASSMRNRNTEAFFGQGTRLTVV.

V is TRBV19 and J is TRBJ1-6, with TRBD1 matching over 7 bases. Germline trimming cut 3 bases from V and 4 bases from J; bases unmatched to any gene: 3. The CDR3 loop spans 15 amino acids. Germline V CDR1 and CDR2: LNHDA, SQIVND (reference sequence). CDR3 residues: CASSMGQLYNSPLHF. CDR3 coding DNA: TGTGCCAGTAGTATGGGACAGTTATATAATTCACCCCTCCACTTT. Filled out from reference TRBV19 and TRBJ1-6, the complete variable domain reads DGGITQSPKYLFRKEGQNVTLSCEQNLNHDAMYWYRQDPGQGLRLIYYSQIVNDFQKGDIAEGYSVSREKKESFPLTVTSAQKNPTAFYLCASSMGQLYNSPLHFGNGTRLTVT.

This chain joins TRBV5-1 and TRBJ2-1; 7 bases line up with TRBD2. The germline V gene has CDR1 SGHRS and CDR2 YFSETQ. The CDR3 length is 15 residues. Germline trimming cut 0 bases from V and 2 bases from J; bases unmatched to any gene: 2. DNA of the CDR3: TGCGCCAGCAGCTTGGCGGGGGGAACCTACAATGAGCAGTTCTTC. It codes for CASSLAGGTYNEQFF.

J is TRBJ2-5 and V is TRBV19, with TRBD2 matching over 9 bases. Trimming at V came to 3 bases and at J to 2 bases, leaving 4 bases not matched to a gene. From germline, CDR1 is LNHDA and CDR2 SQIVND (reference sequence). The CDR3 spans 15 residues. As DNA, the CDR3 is TGTGCCAGTAGTATGGTAGCGGGGGTTCAAGAGACCCAGTACTTC. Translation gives CASSMVAGVQETQYF. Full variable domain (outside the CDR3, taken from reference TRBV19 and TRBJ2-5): DGGITQSPKYLFRKEGQNVTLSCEQNLNHDAMYWYRQDPGQGLRLIYYSQIVNDFQKGDIAEGYSVSREKKESFPLTVTSAQKNPTAFYLCASSMVAGVQETQYFGPGTRLLVL.

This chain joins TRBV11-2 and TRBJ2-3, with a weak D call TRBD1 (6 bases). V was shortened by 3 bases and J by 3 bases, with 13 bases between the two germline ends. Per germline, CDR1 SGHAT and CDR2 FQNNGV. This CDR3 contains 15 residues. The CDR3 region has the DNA TGTGCCAGCAGCTTGGACAGTCGGATTACAGATACGCAGTATTTT. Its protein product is CASSLDSRITDTQYF.

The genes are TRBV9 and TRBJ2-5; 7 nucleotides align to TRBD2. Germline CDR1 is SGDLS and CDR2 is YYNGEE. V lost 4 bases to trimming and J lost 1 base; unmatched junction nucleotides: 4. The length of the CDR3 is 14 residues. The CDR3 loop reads CASSPRLAQETQYF. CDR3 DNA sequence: TGTGCCAGCAGCCCTCGACTAGCCCAAGAGACCCAGTACTTC.

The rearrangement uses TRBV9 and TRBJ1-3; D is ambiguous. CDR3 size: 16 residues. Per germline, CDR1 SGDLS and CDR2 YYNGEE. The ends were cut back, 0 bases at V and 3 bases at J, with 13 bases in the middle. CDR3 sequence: CASSVEPGGVGNTIYF. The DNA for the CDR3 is TGTGCCAGCAGCGTAGAGCCTGGCGGCGTTGGAAACACCATATATTTT. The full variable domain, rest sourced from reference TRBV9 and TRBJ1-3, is DSGVTQTPKHLITATGQRVTLRCSPRSGDLSVYWYQQSLDQGLQFLIQYYNGEERAKGNILERFSAQQFPDLHSELNLSSLELGDSALYFCASSVEPGGVGNTIYFGEGSWLTVV.

The CDR3 nucleotides are TGTGCCAGCAGCTCCCAAATGACAGGGGGTATGTACTTC. It yields the protein CASSSQMTGGMYF. The chain couples TRBV25-1 to TRBJ2-5; TRBD1 matches 9 bases. This CDR3 has 13 residues. Germline CDR1 reads MGHDK; CDR2 reads SYGVNS. After removal of 6 bases from V and 13 bases from J, the junction contained 12 bases not matched to a gene.

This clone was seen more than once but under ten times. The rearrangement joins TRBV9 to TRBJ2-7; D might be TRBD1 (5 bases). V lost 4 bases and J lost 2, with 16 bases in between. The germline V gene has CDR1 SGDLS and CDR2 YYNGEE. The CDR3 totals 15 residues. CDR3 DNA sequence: TGTGCCAGCAGCCCTAGGGTGACAGCAACCTACGAGCAGTACTTC. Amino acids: CASSPRVTATYEQYF.

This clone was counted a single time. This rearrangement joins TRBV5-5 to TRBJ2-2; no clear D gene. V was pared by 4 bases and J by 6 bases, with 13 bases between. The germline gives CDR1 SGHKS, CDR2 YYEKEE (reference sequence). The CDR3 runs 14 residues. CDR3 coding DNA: TGTGCCAGCAGCATAACCACATTTCCCGGGGAGCTGTTTTTT. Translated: CASSITTFPGELFF. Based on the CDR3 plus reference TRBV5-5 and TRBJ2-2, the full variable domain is DAGVTQSPTHLIKTRGQQVTLRCSPISGHKSVSWYQQVLGQGPQFIFQYYEKEERGRGNFPDRFSARQFPNYSSELNVNALLLGDSALYLCASSITTFPGELFFGEGSRLTVL.

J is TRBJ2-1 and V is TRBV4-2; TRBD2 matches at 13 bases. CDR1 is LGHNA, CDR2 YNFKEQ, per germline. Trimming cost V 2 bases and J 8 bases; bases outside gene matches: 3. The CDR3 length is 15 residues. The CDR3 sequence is CASSQTSGGAHEQFF. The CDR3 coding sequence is TGTGCCAGCAGCCAAACTAGCGGGGGGGCGCATGAGCAGTTCTTC.